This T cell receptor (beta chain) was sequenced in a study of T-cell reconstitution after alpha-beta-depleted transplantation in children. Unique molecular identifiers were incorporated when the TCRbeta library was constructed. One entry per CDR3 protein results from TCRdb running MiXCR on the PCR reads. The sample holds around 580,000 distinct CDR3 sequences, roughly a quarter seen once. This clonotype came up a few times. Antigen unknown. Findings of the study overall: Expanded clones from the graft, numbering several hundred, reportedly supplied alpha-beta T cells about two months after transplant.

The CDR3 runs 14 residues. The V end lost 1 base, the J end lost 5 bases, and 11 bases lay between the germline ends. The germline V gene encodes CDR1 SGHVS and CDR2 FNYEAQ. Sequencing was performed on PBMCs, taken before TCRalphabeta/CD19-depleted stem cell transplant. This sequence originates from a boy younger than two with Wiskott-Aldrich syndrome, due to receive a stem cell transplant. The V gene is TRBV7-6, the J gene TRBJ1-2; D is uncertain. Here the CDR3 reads CASSLDGLRYGYTF. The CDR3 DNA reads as TGTGCCAGCAGCTTAGATGGCCTGAGGTATGGCTACACCTTC.